The 3 T cell receptor beta chains given below trace back to one sample, sequenced in a study of shared clonotypes between healthy human individuals. Sequencing used immunoSEQ multiplex PCR; TCRdb keeps in-frame clones, though not all of them. Of about 480,000 clones detected, almost 80% appear once; the ten largest clones hold 9.5% to 15%. Sequencing was done on a sample of PBMCs. Source of these receptors: a woman in her 40s in good health. Some clones in this sample may be carry-over from other donors' samples.

The chain uses TRBV7-3 and TRBJ2-3, with TRBD2 matching over 7 bases. This CDR3 has 14 amino acids. V trimming: 5 bases; J trimming: 4 bases; junction bases outside the gene matches: 6. Germline CDR1 reads SGHTA; CDR2 reads FQGTGA. CDR3 DNA sequence: TGTGCCAGCAGCGCGGGAGTTACGGCAGATACGCAGTATTTT. It codes for CASSAGVTADTQYF.

V is TRBV7-9 and J is TRBJ2-2; tentatively, D is TRBD1 (5 bases). Germline V lookup: CDR1 SEHNR, CDR2 FQNEAQ (reference sequence). Trimming took off 4 bases at V and 2 bases at J, with 14 bases between the two ends. The CDR3 is 16 residues long. The CDR3 sequence: CASSSSTWGNTGELFF. The CDR3 DNA reads TGTGCCAGCAGCTCATCGACGTGGGGCAACACCGGGGAGCTGTTTTTT. Supplemented by reference TRBV7-9 and TRBJ2-2, the full variable domain reads DTGVSQNPRHKITKRGQNVTFRCDPISEHNRLYWYRQTLGQGPEFLTYFQNEAQLEKSRLLSDRFSAERPKGSFSTLEIQRTEQGDSAMYLCASSSSTWGNTGELFFGEGSRLTVL.

The rearrangement uses TRBV7-9 and TRBJ2-5; 10 bases match TRBD1. The J call may be in error: the DNA end matches TRBJ2-7 better. CDR1 SEHNR and CDR2 FQNEAQ come from the germline V gene (reference sequence). The CDR3 totals 15 residues. The CDR3 DNA sequence: TGTGCCAGCAGCTCGTGGGACAGGGGAGCGTACGAGCAGTACTTC. Protein product: CASSSWDRGAYEQYF.